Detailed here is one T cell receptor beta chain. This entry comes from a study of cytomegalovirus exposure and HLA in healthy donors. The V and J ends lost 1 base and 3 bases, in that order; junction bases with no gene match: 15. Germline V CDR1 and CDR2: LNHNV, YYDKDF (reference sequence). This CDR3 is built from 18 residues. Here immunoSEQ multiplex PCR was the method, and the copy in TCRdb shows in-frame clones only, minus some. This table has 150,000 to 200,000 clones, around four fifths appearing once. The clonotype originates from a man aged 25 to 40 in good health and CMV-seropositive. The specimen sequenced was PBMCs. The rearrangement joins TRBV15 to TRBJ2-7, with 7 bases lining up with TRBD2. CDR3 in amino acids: CATSRVPRAGGSGYEQYF. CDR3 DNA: TGTGCCACCAGCAGAGTCCCTCGAGCGGGCGGGAGCGGCTACGAGCAGTACTTC. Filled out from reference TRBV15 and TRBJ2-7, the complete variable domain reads DAMVIQNPRYQVTQFGKPVTLSCSQTLNHNVMYWYQQKSSQAPKLLFHYYDKDFNNEADTPDNFQSRRPNTSFCFLDIRSPGLGDTAMYLCATSRVPRAGGSGYEQYFGPGTRLTVT.